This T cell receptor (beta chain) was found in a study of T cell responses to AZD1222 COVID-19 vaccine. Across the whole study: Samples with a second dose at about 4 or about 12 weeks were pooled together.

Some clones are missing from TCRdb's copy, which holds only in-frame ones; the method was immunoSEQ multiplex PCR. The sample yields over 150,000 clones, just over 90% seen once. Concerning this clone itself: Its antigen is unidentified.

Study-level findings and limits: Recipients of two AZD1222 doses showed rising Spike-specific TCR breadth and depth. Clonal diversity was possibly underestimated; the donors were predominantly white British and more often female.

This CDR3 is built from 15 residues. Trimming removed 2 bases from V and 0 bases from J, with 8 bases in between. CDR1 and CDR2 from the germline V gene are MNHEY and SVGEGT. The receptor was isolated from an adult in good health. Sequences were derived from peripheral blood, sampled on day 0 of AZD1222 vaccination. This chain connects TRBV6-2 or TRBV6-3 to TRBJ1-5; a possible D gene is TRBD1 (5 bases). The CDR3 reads CASSYGGDSNQPQHF. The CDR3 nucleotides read TGTGCCAGCAGTTACGGGGGGGATAGCAATCAGCCCCAGCATTTT.